The rows below give T cell receptor beta chains drawn from one sample of a study of cytomegalovirus exposure and HLA in healthy donors. The protocol was immunoSEQ multiplex PCR, while the TCRdb copy is restricted to in-frame clones and leaves out a portion. The table includes approximately 85,000 clones, about four fifths detected once. The specimen sequenced was PBMCs. These receptors were taken from a man aged 30 to 39 in good health and CMV-seronegative. Each CDR3 is given with its conserved first and last residue. The D gene is left open where the match is weak. Part of the rows lack a size; the others show once, few, many or a class for expanded clones.

j_call: TRBJ1-1; cdr3_length: 13; v_call: TRBV7-7; clone_size: once; d_call: -; cdr3_aa: CASSLDRISEAFF; cdr3_nt: TGTGCCAGCAGCTTAGACAGAATTAGTGAAGCTTTCTTT
j_call: TRBJ2-7; cdr3_length: 11; v_call: TRBV2; clone_size: -; d_call: TRBD1; cdr3_aa: CASSGGTGQYF; cdr3_nt: TGTGCCAGCAGTGGAGGGACAGGGCAGTACTTC
j_call: TRBJ2-7; cdr3_length: 19; v_call: TRBV15; clone_size: -; d_call: TRBD2; cdr3_aa: CATSRHLNPGLAGADEQYF; cdr3_nt: TGTGCCACCAGCAGACACCTTAACCCGGGACTAGCGGGAGCTGACGAGCAGTACTTC
j_call: TRBJ2-3; cdr3_length: 14; v_call: TRBV6-5; clone_size: -; d_call: TRBD2; cdr3_aa: CASSTLAGMGTQYF; cdr3_nt: TGTGCCAGCAGTACCCTAGCGGGAATGGGTACGCAGTATTTT
j_call: TRBJ1-4; cdr3_length: 18; v_call: TRBV30; clone_size: -; d_call: TRBD1; cdr3_aa: CAWTQGVLSVGTNEKLFF; cdr3_nt: TGTGCCTGGACACAGGGGGTATTATCAGTTGGAACTAATGAAAAACTGTTTTTT
j_call: TRBJ2-1; cdr3_length: 16; v_call: TRBV30; clone_size: once; d_call: TRBD1; cdr3_aa: CAWTGPDRGRRNEQFF; cdr3_nt: TGTGCCTGGACCGGCCCGGACAGGGGACGCCGCAATGAGCAGTTCTTC
j_call: TRBJ1-5; cdr3_length: 14; v_call: TRBV27; clone_size: -; d_call: -; cdr3_aa: CASSLLGGNQPQHF; cdr3_nt: TGTGCCAGCAGTTTATTGGGGGGGAATCAGCCCCAGCATTTT
j_call: TRBJ2-1; cdr3_length: 15; v_call: TRBV5-6; clone_size: -; d_call: -; cdr3_aa: CASTEGRPVINEQFF; cdr3_nt: TGTGCCAGCACCGAGGGCCGTCCGGTTATTAATGAGCAGTTCTTC
j_call: TRBJ2-7; cdr3_length: 15; v_call: TRBV9; clone_size: -; d_call: -; cdr3_aa: CASSEAPGSGYEQYF; cdr3_nt: TGTGCCAGCAGCGAGGCCCCAGGGTCAGGTTACGAGCAGTACTTC
j_call: TRBJ2-7; cdr3_length: 17; v_call: TRBV7-6; clone_size: -; d_call: TRBD2; cdr3_aa: CASSLGLAGQSSYEQYF; cdr3_nt: TGTGCCAGCAGCTTAGGACTAGCGGGCCAGAGCTCCTACGAGCAGTACTTC
j_call: TRBJ2-2; cdr3_length: 15; v_call: TRBV7-2; clone_size: -; d_call: TRBD1; cdr3_aa: CASSLDRGNTGELFF; cdr3_nt: TGTGCCAGCAGCTTGGACAGGGGGAACACCGGGGAGCTGTTTTTT
j_call: TRBJ1-2; cdr3_length: 14; v_call: TRBV19; clone_size: once; d_call: TRBD1; cdr3_aa: CASKPGQINYGYTF; cdr3_nt: TGTGCCAGTAAACCGGGACAGATTAACTATGGCTACACCTTC
j_call: TRBJ2-1; cdr3_length: 16; v_call: TRBV5-6; clone_size: -; d_call: TRBD2; cdr3_aa: CASSLETRGRGNEQFF; cdr3_nt: TGTGCCAGCAGCTTGGAAACCCGCGGGAGGGGTAATGAGCAGTTCTTC
j_call: TRBJ2-3; cdr3_length: 16; v_call: TRBV5-8; clone_size: -; d_call: -; cdr3_aa: CASSFHVGAGTDTQYF; cdr3_nt: TGTGCCAGCAGCTTCCACGTGGGAGCGGGCACAGATACGCAGTATTTT
j_call: TRBJ2-1; cdr3_length: 15; v_call: TRBV5-1; clone_size: -; d_call: TRBD1; cdr3_aa: CASQTNRGSYNEQFF; cdr3_nt: TGCGCCAGCCAGACAAACAGGGGGTCCTACAATGAGCAGTTCTTC
j_call: TRBJ2-3; cdr3_length: 13; v_call: TRBV5-1; clone_size: -; d_call: TRBD1; cdr3_aa: CASSLATGDTQYF; cdr3_nt: TGCGCCAGCAGCTTGGCGACAGGGGATACGCAGTATTTT
j_call: TRBJ1-5; cdr3_length: 13; v_call: TRBV2; clone_size: -; d_call: -; cdr3_aa: CASSLELNQPQHF; cdr3_nt: TGTGCCAGCAGCCTAGAGCTGAATCAGCCCCAGCATTTT
j_call: TRBJ2-1; cdr3_length: 16; v_call: TRBV18; clone_size: -; d_call: TRBD1; cdr3_aa: CASSPSSGGFLNEQFF; cdr3_nt: TGTGCCAGCTCACCATCGTCAGGGGGCTTTTTGAATGAGCAGTTCTTC
j_call: TRBJ2-4; cdr3_length: 16; v_call: TRBV19; clone_size: -; d_call: -; cdr3_aa: CASSPGQSLAKNIQYF; cdr3_nt: TGTGCCAGTAGTCCCGGACAGTCCCTAGCCAAAAACATTCAGTACTTC
j_call: TRBJ2-1; cdr3_length: 15; v_call: TRBV27; clone_size: -; d_call: TRBD2; cdr3_aa: CASSSLPGLAYEQFF; cdr3_nt: TGTGCCAGCAGTTCTCTTCCGGGACTAGCCTATGAGCAGTTCTTC
j_call: TRBJ2-7; cdr3_length: 13; v_call: TRBV4-3; clone_size: -; d_call: -; cdr3_aa: CASSQVGAGEQYF; cdr3_nt: TGCGCCAGCAGCCAAGTCGGGGCGGGGGAGCAGTACTTC
j_call: TRBJ2-2; cdr3_length: 15; v_call: TRBV19; clone_size: -; d_call: TRBD2; cdr3_aa: CASSIAGGPGGELFF; cdr3_nt: TGTGCCAGTAGTATCGCGGGGGGCCCGGGCGGGGAGCTGTTTTTT
j_call: TRBJ1-5; cdr3_length: 14; v_call: TRBV6-4; clone_size: few; d_call: -; cdr3_aa: CASSDTEGDQPQHF; cdr3_nt: TGTGCCAGCAGTGACACCGAGGGTGATCAGCCCCAGCATTTT
j_call: TRBJ2-3; cdr3_length: 14; v_call: TRBV6-4; clone_size: -; d_call: -; cdr3_aa: CASSASESTDTQYF; cdr3_nt: TGTGCCAGCAGTGCAAGCGAGAGCACAGATACGCAGTATTTT
j_call: TRBJ1-2; cdr3_length: 13; v_call: TRBV9; clone_size: -; d_call: -; cdr3_aa: CASSVARVGGYTF; cdr3_nt: TGTGCCAGCAGCGTAGCCAGGGTGGGCGGCTACACCTTC
j_call: TRBJ1-2; cdr3_length: 15; v_call: TRBV6-5; clone_size: once; d_call: -; cdr3_aa: CASSWGRTPSYGYTF; cdr3_nt: TGTGCCAGCAGTTGGGGCAGGACACCGAGCTATGGCTACACCTTC
j_call: TRBJ1-5; cdr3_length: 14; v_call: TRBV30; clone_size: -; d_call: TRBD1; cdr3_aa: CAWSVGQGNQPQHF; cdr3_nt: TGTGCCTGGAGTGTTGGACAGGGGAATCAGCCCCAGCATTTT
j_call: TRBJ2-7; cdr3_length: 16; v_call: TRBV15; clone_size: few; d_call: TRBD1; cdr3_aa: CATSREMGQGADEQYF; cdr3_nt: TGTGCCACCAGCAGGGAGATGGGACAGGGGGCCGACGAGCAGTACTTC